The 10 T cell receptor beta chains reported below all come from one sample, sequenced in a study of cytomegalovirus exposure and HLA in healthy donors. Primers for the PCR totalled 60 Vbeta and 13 Jbeta. The repertoire was sequenced with immunoSEQ multiplex PCR; TCRdb's copy has only in-frame clones and lacks some. In the table there are 150,000 to 200,000 clones, around three quarters of which are singletons. Material: PBMCs. These receptors came from a woman between 45 and 65 years old in good health and CMV-seronegative.

This chain links TRBV28 with TRBJ2-3; D remains unclear. This CDR3 spans 12 amino acids. Deletions cut 3 bases from V and 7 bases from J, with 8 bases between. CDR1 and CDR2 (germline): MDHEN, SYDVKM. The CDR3 DNA sequence: TGTGCCAGCAGTTTTAGTGCAAATACGCAGTATTTT. Residues: CASSFSANTQYF.

The chain uses TRBV6-1 and TRBJ2-7; D not certain. CDR1 MNHNS and CDR2 SASEGT come from the germline V gene. V lost 9 bases and J lost 4, with 13 bases in between. The CDR3 runs to 12 residues. Here the CDR3 reads CARERPLYEQYF. The CDR3 DNA follows: TGTGCCAGGGAGCGTCCCCTTTACGAGCAGTACTTC.

The rearrangement joins TRBV7-2 to TRBJ1-6, with TRBD1 matching over 7 bases. V gave up 4 bases and J gave up 0 bases; unmatched junction bases: 3. The CDR3 runs 16 residues. Germline CDR1 reads SGHTA; CDR2 reads FQGNSA. The CDR3 DNA sequence: TGTGCCAGCAGCTGGACAGGCAGCTCCTATAATTCACCCCTCCACTTT. Its protein product is CASSWTGSSYNSPLHF.

The V and J genes are TRBV15 and TRBJ2-1; 7 nucleotides line up with TRBD2. V shed 1 base and J 8 bases; nucleotides not matched to a gene: 8. The CDR3 length is 15 residues. CDR1 LNHNV and CDR2 YYDKDF come from the germline V gene (reference sequence). The DNA for the CDR3 is TGTGCCACCAGCAGAGTGGGGGGGGATAAGGATGAGCAGTTCTTC. This gives the protein CATSRVGGDKDEQFF. The full variable domain, completed using reference TRBV15 and TRBJ2-1, is DAMVIQNPRYQVTQFGKPVTLSCSQTLNHNVMYWYQQKSSQAPKLLFHYYDKDFNNEADTPDNFQSRRPNTSFCFLDIRSPGLGDTAMYLCATSRVGGDKDEQFFGPGTRLTVL.

In this sample, this clone turned up once. V is TRBV25-1 and J is TRBJ1-5; 7 nucleotides agree with TRBD1. Looked up from germline, CDR1 is MGHDK and CDR2 is SYGVNS. This CDR3 contains 16 residues. J gave up 0 bases and V 5 bases, and 7 bases lay outside the gene matches. The CDR3 coding sequence is TGTGCCAGCAGTCCCCGGGACAGAATTAGCAATCAGCCCCAGCATTTT. It translates to CASSPRDRISNQPQHF.

V gene TRBV18 combines with J gene TRBJ1-5, with D possibly matching TRBD1 (6 bases). The CDR3 has 14 residues. The germline V and J ends were trimmed by 4 bases and 4 bases, with 11 bases remaining between them. In germline, CDR1 is KGHSH, CDR2 LQKENI. CDR3 sequence: CASSQGTPNQPQHF. The CDR3 bases are TGTGCCAGCTCACAAGGGACACCAAATCAGCCCCAGCATTTT.

The V call is TRBV18, the J call TRBJ2-7; no clear D gene. V lost 0 bases and J lost 4, with 13 bases in between. This CDR3 has 15 amino acids. Germline-derived CDR1 and CDR2 are KGHSH and LQKENI. Here the CDR3 DNA reads TGTGCCAGCTCACCACCACGTGGCCCACCGTACGAGCAGTACTTC. This translates into CASSPPRGPPYEQYF.

This chain links TRBV4-2 with TRBJ2-7, with TRBD1 matching over 8 bases. This CDR3 is built from 14 residues. Germline-derived CDR1 and CDR2 are LGHNA and YNFKEQ. V lost 4 bases and J lost 3; bases outside the gene matches: 5. The DNA of the CDR3 is TGTGCCAGCAGCCCGGGACAGGAGTACTACGAGCAGTACTTC. This encodes CASSPGQEYYEQYF.

The chain has TRBV28 and TRBJ1-1; 7 nucleotides match TRBD1. Germline V lookup: CDR1 MDHEN, CDR2 SYDVKM. The trim removed 6 bases at V and 9 bases at J, leaving 7 bases unmatched. The CDR3 has 12 amino acids. CDR3 sequence reads: CASSGQDLQAFF. The CDR3 DNA reads as TGTGCCAGCAGCGGACAGGACCTACAAGCTTTCTTT.

This chain joins TRBV16 and TRBJ2-2; TRBD1 is a possible D gene (6 bases). Trimming left V 4 bases short and J 9 bases short, with 18 bases between. Germline CDR1 and CDR2: KGHSY and FQNENV. CDR3 length equals 15 residues. CDR3 in DNA: TGTGCCAGCAGCCCCTCCGGTGGGACACCCCGGGAGCTGTTTTTT. The encoded protein is CASSPSGGTPRELFF.